This T cell receptor beta chain was sequenced in a study of early T cells in non-severe SARS-CoV-2 infection. The V gene lost 6 bases and the J gene lost 2 bases, with 19 bases spanning the gap. CDR3 size: 17 residues. Germline V gives CDR1 SNHLY, CDR2 FYNNEI. In TCRdb, the 5' RACE reads were re-called with MiXCR into one record per CDR3 protein. The sample yields approximately 38,000 distinct CDR3 sequences, around 4.1% seen once. This clonotype came up a few times. This rearrangement joins TRBV2 to TRBJ2-2; tentative D call: TRBD2 (5 bases). This clonotype was obtained from an adult who was a healthcare worker with PCR-confirmed SARS-CoV-2 infection or an uninfected control (not recorded which). The sample consisted of whole blood. CDR3 DNA sequence: TGTGCCAGCAGGAGCGGCTCCCATGTCGAAAACACCGGGGAGCTGTTTTTT. This encodes CASRSGSHVENTGELFF.